A single sample is the source of the 26 T cell receptor beta chains below, sequenced in a study of molecular identifiers for immune sequencing clone quantification. MiXCR was run by TCRdb on the PCR reads, yielding one entry per CDR3 protein. The sample carries around 100,000 distinct CDR3 sequences, around 37% recorded once. The sequencing sample was made of naive CD8+ T cells from blood, with Jurkat cell RNA spiked in. Subset of the sample: FACS-sorted CD8+CD4-CCR7+CD45RA+ naive T cells. These receptors were taken from a human donor in good health. Some libraries in this study had Jurkat cell RNA spiked in.

There are a few counts of this clonotype. DNA of the CDR3: TGTGCCAGCAGCGCCGGGACAGGAGCCTACGAGCAGTACTTC. It yields the protein CASSAGTGAYEQYF. The chain is built from TRBV7-2 and TRBJ2-7; 8 positions agree with TRBD1. This CDR3 spans 14 amino acids. Germline V gene sequence: CDR1 SGHTA, CDR2 FQGNSA. The ends lost 5 bases at V and 2 bases at J; junction bases unmatched: 5.

This clonotype was counted only a few times. The gene calls are TRBV12-3 or TRBV12-4 and TRBJ2-2; possible D gene TRBD1, 6 bases. This CDR3 contains 14 residues. Trimming cost V 5 bases and J 6 bases, with 13 bases left between them. CDR3 loop: CASSTPGHPGELFF. CDR3 nucleotide sequence: TGTGCCAGCAGTACCCCGGGACACCCCGGGGAGCTGTTTTTT.

The chain combines TRBV5-6 with TRBJ1-2, with TRBD1 identical over 12 bases. This CDR3 has 15 residues. Germline assignment: CDR1 SGHDT and CDR2 YYEEEE. With 3 bases clipped from V and 7 bases from J, the junction kept 7 bases outside the gene matches. CDR3 region: CASSWGTGGEVGYTF. CDR3 in DNA: TGTGCCAGCAGCTGGGGGACAGGGGGCGAGGTTGGCTACACCTTC.

This clonotype was observed a few times. The CDR3 sequence: CASSLLTGRLNTEAFF. The CDR3 coding sequence is TGTGCCAGCAGCTTACTTACAGGGAGACTGAACACTGAAGCTTTCTTT. The rearrangement links TRBV5-4 to TRBJ1-1, with a weak D call TRBD1 (6 bases). Germline V gene data show CDR1 as SGHNT and CDR2 as YYREEE (reference sequence). This CDR3 is 16 amino acids long. The V end was cut by 2 bases, the J end by 0 bases, with 14 bases between.

This clonotype appeared many times. The chain joins TRBV7-6 to TRBJ2-5; unclear D gene. The CDR3 is 14 amino acids. Germline V gives CDR1 SGHVS, CDR2 FNYEAQ. The germline V and J ends were trimmed by 1 base and 2 bases, with 8 bases remaining between them. The CDR3 is CASSLVRSQETQYF. CDR3 nucleotides: TGTGCCAGCAGCTTAGTCAGGAGTCAAGAGACCCAGTACTTC.

As for this clonotype: The conserved phenylalanine or tryptophan normally closing the CDR3 is absent here, so this likely arose from a read error. No DNA is shown, since the ends of the CDR3 on it are uncertain; the CDR3 is the one TCRdb lists. CDR3 amino acids: CAGAERDSYNEQIY. The chain has TRBV10-3 and TRBJ2-1. The length of the CDR3 is 14 amino acids, counting both ends. The germline gives CDR1 ENHRY, CDR2 SYGVKD.

This clonotype was seen repeatedly, ten times or more. This sequence joins TRBV5-6 and TRBJ1-5; D not certain. Between the trimmed V and J ends, which lost 2 bases and 5 bases, there was a span of 8 bases. Per germline, CDR1 SGHDT and CDR2 YYEEEE. The CDR3 runs 13 residues. CDR3 in amino acids: CASSFWPDQPQHF. DNA for the CDR3: TGTGCCAGCAGCTTTTGGCCAGATCAGCCCCAGCATTTT. Drawing the rest from reference TRBV5-6 and TRBJ1-5, the complete variable domain is DAGVTQSPTHLIKTRGQQVTLRCSPKSGHDTVSWYQQALGQGPQFIFQYYEEEERQRGNFPDRFSGHQFPNYSSELNVNALLLGDSALYLCASSFWPDQPQHFGDGTRLSIL.

This clonotype was counted ten times or more. The rearrangement uses TRBV13 and TRBJ2-3; 8 bases are a match to TRBD1. The CDR3 sequence is 15 residues long. In germline, CDR1 is PRHDT, CDR2 FYEKMQ (reference sequence). V gave up 5 bases and J gave up 2 bases; unmatched junction bases: 6. The CDR3, as DNA: TGTGCCAGCAGCCTGGGACAGGCCCACACAGATACGCAGTATTTT. This encodes CASSLGQAHTDTQYF.

Comments on this clonotype: An end of the junction differs from the germline gene, which may be a read error. V gene TRBV20-1 combines with J gene TRBJ2-5; TRBD2 matches 8 bases. The CDR3 runs 14 residues. Germline values: CDR1 DFQATT, CDR2 SNEGSKA (reference sequence). CDR3 DNA: TGCGGTGCTAGATTTCCAGCGGGAGTGGAGACCCAGTACTTC. This gives the protein CGARFPAGVETQYF.

This clonotype came up a few times. The gene calls are TRBV24-1 and TRBJ2-7; D tentatively fits TRBD1 or TRBD2 (6 bases each). CDR1 is KGHDR, CDR2 SFDVKD, per germline. The germline V and J ends were trimmed by 3 bases and 7 bases, with 12 bases remaining between them. This CDR3 spans 13 amino acids. CDR3 amino acids: CATSDHRAGEQYF. The CDR3 coding sequence is TGTGCCACCAGTGATCACAGGGCGGGGGAGCAGTACTTC.

The sample holds many counts of this clonotype. This rearrangement joins TRBV12-3 or TRBV12-4 to TRBJ2-5, with 10 bases fitting TRBD2. Trimming at V came to 6 bases and at J to 5 bases, leaving 6 bases not matched to a gene. The CDR3 extends over 14 amino acids. In DNA, the CDR3 is TGTGCCAGCAGCCGAGCGGGAGGGGCGGAGACCCAGTACTTC. Encoded protein: CASSRAGGAETQYF.

This clonotype was detected many times. This chain connects TRBV7-6 to TRBJ2-5; D unresolved. The CDR3 length is 14 residues. Germline lookup yields CDR1 SGHVS and CDR2 FNYEAQ. Trimming removed 2 bases from V and 5 bases from J, with 12 bases in between. The CDR3: CASSLMASSETQYF. In DNA form, the CDR3 reads TGTGCCAGCAGCTTAATGGCTTCGTCCGAGACCCAGTACTTC.

With respect to this clonotype: Just one base apart from a much larger clone, this may be a read error. The J gene is TRBJ1-5, the V gene TRBV28; TRBD1 matches at 7 bases. Germline V gene sequence: CDR1 MDHEN, CDR2 SYDVKM. This CDR3 is 19 amino acids long. The V and J ends lost 8 bases and 3 bases, in that order; junction bases with no gene match: 22. The CDR3 nucleotides read TGTGCCAGCCGTCCGCTTGGGACAGTTCTTTTAAATCCCAATCAGCCCCAGCATTTT. Translation gives CASRPLGTVLLNPNQPQHF.

Many counts were recorded for this clonotype. The rearrangement uses TRBV7-8 and TRBJ1-1, with D uncertain. V lost 1 base, J lost 1 base, and 13 bases lay in between. Germline V gene sequence: CDR1 SGHVS, CDR2 FQNEAQ. This CDR3 spans 16 amino acids. The CDR3 region is CASSLVSHNPNTEAFF. The DNA of the CDR3 is TGTGCCAGCAGCTTAGTTTCTCACAATCCGAACACTGAAGCTTTCTTT.

This chain uses TRBV15 with TRBJ1-1; possible D gene TRBD1, 5 bases. V was shortened by 3 bases and J by 4 bases, with 9 bases between the two germline ends. The CDR3 is made up of 13 amino acids. CDR1 is LNHNV, CDR2 YYDKDF, per germline (reference sequence). CDR3 sequence reads: CATSRRGLTEAFF. For the CDR3, the DNA is TGTGCCACCAGCAGGAGGGGCCTCACTGAAGCTTTCTTT.

On this clonotype itself: A read error is likely, as this CDR3 ends without the conserved phenylalanine or tryptophan. The DNA is left out, because the CDR3 cannot be placed on it with certainty; the CDR3 is given as TCRdb lists it. The chain combines TRBV24-1 with TRBJ2-2; the D segment call TRBD1 is taken from the table without a DNA check. The germline V gene encodes CDR1 KGHDR and CDR2 SFDVKD. Inclusive of both ends, the CDR3 amounts to 16 amino acids. The CDR3 loop reads CATSGGQGAVTGELLL.

This clonotype came up a few times. This chain connects TRBV6-2 or TRBV6-3 to TRBJ1-5, with D perhaps TRBD1 (5 bases). V lost 6 bases and J 6 bases, leaving 18 bases between the germline ends. CDR3 length: 15 residues. CDR1 and CDR2 (germline): MNHEY, SVGEGT. The CDR3 coding sequence is TGTGCCAGCAGCTCCACAGTGGGGGTCGGTCAGCCCCAGCATTTT. This translates into CASSSTVGVGQPQHF.

Note on this clonotype: A much bigger clone sits one base away, suggesting this may be a read error. The gene calls are TRBV7-2 and TRBJ2-7; TRBD2 aligns across 9 bases. This CDR3 region has 14 residues. CDR1 and CDR2 from the germline V gene are SGHTA and FQGNSA. The CDR3 sequence: CASSLAGWAEEQYF. CDR3 in DNA: TGTGCCAGCAGCCTAGCGGGATGGGCGGAAGAGCAGTACTTC.

V and J are TRBV6-5 and TRBJ2-3; D might be TRBD2 (6 bases). The V end lost 4 bases, the J end lost 4 bases, and 15 bases lay between the germline ends. Germline CDR1 MNHEY, CDR2 SVGAGI. The CDR3 runs to 15 residues. The CDR3 DNA reads as TGTGCCAGCAGTTCCGGGACTCAGGGCGCAGATACGCAGTATTTT. It yields the protein CASSSGTQGADTQYF.

At least ten counts were recorded for this clonotype. Compared with germline, one end of the junction differs, possibly owing to a read error. The rearrangement links TRBV5-1 to TRBJ2-3; weak D call: TRBD1 (5 bases). This CDR3 region has 14 residues. Germline assignment: CDR1 SGHRS and CDR2 YFSETQ. CDR3 nucleotides: TGCGCCAGCAGCTTGGGAGACAGCACATATACGCAGTATTTT. It encodes CASSLGDSTYTQYF.

This clonotype was found a few times. V and J are TRBV7-9 and TRBJ2-1; possibly TRBD1 for D (5 bases). Germline V gene sequence: CDR1 SEHNR, CDR2 FQNEAQ (reference sequence). The germline V and J ends were trimmed by 6 bases and 4 bases, with 16 bases remaining between them. This CDR3 is built from 15 residues. CDR3 residues: CASSPASAGYNEQFF. The CDR3 DNA sequence: TGTGCCAGCAGTCCCGCCTCTGCAGGGTACAATGAGCAGTTCTTC.

This clonotype was counted many times. The chain is built from TRBV24-1 and TRBJ2-3; D call uncertain. V lost 0 bases, J lost 6 bases, and 6 bases lay in between. CDR3 length equals 13 residues. Looked up from germline, CDR1 is KGHDR and CDR2 is SFDVKD. The CDR3 region has the DNA TGTGCCACCAGTGATTTGCGAAAGGATACGCAGTATTTT. It codes for CATSDLRKDTQYF.

As regards this clonotype: Just one base apart from a much larger clone, this may be a read error. The chain employs TRBV5-3 and TRBJ1-5, with D maybe TRBD1 (5 bases). TRBV5-3 qualifies as an ORF whose function is uncertain. The CDR3 runs 14 residues. The CDR3 DNA follows: TGTGCCAGCAGCTTGGGTTCCGGGACTCAGCACCAGCATTTT. It yields the protein CASSLGSGTQHQHF.

In its sample, this clonotype was seen once. This may come from a read error, since a much larger clone is one base off. J is TRBJ2-2 and V is TRBV7-8; the D gene could be TRBD1 or TRBD2 (5 bases each). Germline CDR1 is SGHVS and CDR2 is FQNEAQ. The CDR3 has 15 residues. V was trimmed by 7 bases and J by 3 bases, leaving 15 bases between them. CDR3 bases: TGTGCCAGCAAAGAGGGGTCAGGGTACACCGGGGAGCTGTTTTTT. This translates into CASKEGSGYTGELFF. Together with reference TRBV7-8 and TRBJ2-2, the CDR3 gives the full variable domain: GAGVSQSPRYKVAKRGQDVALRCDPISGHVSLFWYQQALGQGPEFLTYFQNEAQLDKSGLPSDRFFAERPEGSVSTLKIQRTQQEDSAVYLCASKEGSGYTGELFFGEGSRLTVL.

This clonotype appeared many times. The chain employs TRBV4-2 and TRBJ2-7, with a tentative D call TRBD2 (5 bases). Germline V CDR1 and CDR2: LGHNA, YNFKEQ. The CDR3 is 15 residues long. V was clipped by 0 bases and J by 3 bases, with 12 bases between them. CDR3 amino acids: CASSQETGNFYEQYF. For the CDR3, the DNA is TGTGCCAGCAGCCAAGAAACGGGGAACTTCTACGAGCAGTACTTC.

At least ten counts were recorded for this clonotype. V is TRBV28 and J is TRBJ1-5; D is ambiguous. The germline V gene encodes CDR1 MDHEN and CDR2 SYDVKM. V lost 5 bases and J lost 5, with 16 bases in between. This CDR3 has 15 amino acids. This CDR3 reads CASSPRGWADQPQHF. Written as DNA, the CDR3 is TGTGCCAGCAGTCCAAGAGGGTGGGCCGATCAGCCCCAGCATTTT.